Below, 27 T cell receptor beta chains from the same sample are listed, as sequenced in a study of response to subunit inactivated influenza vaccine. TCRdb re-called the RT-PCR reads through MiXCR, storing one row per CDR3 protein. Of more than 400,000 distinct CDR3 sequences listed, 6% to 9% are singletons. The specimen comprised PBMCs from blood, sampled around 25 months after vaccination. The receptors here all came from a man between 50 and 69 years old who received an inactivated influenza vaccine.

This clonotype was detected only a few times. The gene calls are TRBV29-1 and TRBJ2-5; either TRBD1 or TRBD2 may fit D (6 bases each). This CDR3 has 17 residues. Trimming stripped 3 bases from V and 4 bases from J, with 24 bases between. Looked up from germline, CDR1 is SQVTM and CDR2 is ANQGSEA. CDR3 nucleotides: TGCAGCGTTGAGGCCGCTTCCTGGGGGGCGAGTGGAGAGACCCAGTACTTC. It encodes CSVEAASWGASGETQYF.

This clonotype was detected many times. The chain links TRBV5-1 to TRBJ1-1, with D maybe TRBD1 (5 bases). Germline values: CDR1 SGHRS, CDR2 YFSETQ. The CDR3 contains 15 residues. The ends were cut back, 0 bases at V and 1 base at J, with 10 bases in the middle. CDR3 bases: TGCGCCAGCAGCTTGGGAGGGGACGGGAACACTGAAGCTTTCTTT. Its protein product is CASSLGGDGNTEAFF.

This clonotype was counted at least ten times. The V and J genes are TRBV5-1 and TRBJ2-5, with D unclear. This CDR3 is 13 amino acids long. CDR1 and CDR2 (germline): SGHRS, YFSETQ. V shed 4 bases and J shed 2 bases, with 9 bases lying between them. CDR3 in DNA: TGCGCCAGCAGCCCGGGCCGGCAAGAGACCCAGTACTTC. Its protein product is CASSPGRQETQYF. Full variable domain (remainder filled in from reference TRBV5-1 and TRBJ2-5): KAGVTQTPRYLIKTRGQQVTLSCSPISGHRSVSWYQQTPGQGLQFLFEYFSETQRNKGNFPGRFSGRQFSNSRSEMNVSTLELGDSALYLCASSPGRQETQYFGPGTRLLVL.

The table lists this clonotype with a few counts. This chain uses TRBV29-1 with TRBJ1-1; no definite D call. V lost 8 bases to trimming and J lost 11 bases, with 18 bases between them. This CDR3 is built from 11 residues. In germline, CDR1 is SQVTM, CDR2 ANQGSEA. CDR3 region: CSYIWEVRAFF. The CDR3 DNA reads TGCAGCTATATCTGGGAAGTAAGGGCTTTCTTT.

This clonotype was observed a few times. V usage is TRBV27 and J usage is TRBJ2-7, with 12 bases lining up with TRBD2. V gave up 2 bases and J gave up 5 bases; unmatched junction bases: 4. The CDR3 has 15 residues. Germline CDR1 is MNHEY and CDR2 is SMNVEV (reference sequence). The CDR3 DNA follows: TGTGCCAGCAGTTTACGGCTAGCGGGAGGGAACGAGCAGTACTTC. It yields the protein CASSLRLAGGNEQYF.

Ten or more counts support this clonotype. J is TRBJ2-2 and V is TRBV6-2 or TRBV6-3; maybe TRBD1 (6 bases). There are 13 residues in the CDR3. V was cut by 5 bases and J by 7 bases, with 11 bases left in between. Germline V CDR1 and CDR2: MNHEY, SVGEGT. Here the CDR3 DNA reads TGTGCCAGCAGTCTACAGGGAGTCGGGGAGCTGTTTTTT. Its translation is CASSLQGVGELFF.

This clonotype was counted ten times or more. The gene calls are TRBV20-1 and TRBJ1-1; D is perhaps TRBD1 (5 bases). The germline CDR1 and CDR2 sequences are DFQATT and SNEGSKA (reference sequence). The germline V and J ends were trimmed by 5 bases and 4 bases, with 11 bases remaining between them. The CDR3 has 12 residues. The CDR3, as DNA: TGCAGTGCTTCCGACAGAGGCACTGAAGCTTTCTTT. As protein: CSASDRGTEAFF.

This chain joins TRBV15 and TRBJ1-5; no reliable D call. V dropped 3 bases and J dropped 11 bases, with 20 bases sitting between them. The germline V gene encodes CDR1 LNHNV and CDR2 YYDKDF (reference sequence). This CDR3 is 15 amino acids long. CDR3 sequence (DNA): TGTGCCACCAGCAGTCCCGGACGGGAGTCCAGCACCCAGCATTTT. Translating it yields CATSSPGRESSTQHF.

In this sample, this clonotype turned up many times. This chain's CDR3 is CSVGSMGGNTIYF. The CDR3 bases are TGCAGCGTGGGATCCATGGGTGGAAACACCATATATTTT. The chain carries TRBV29-1 and TRBJ1-3; D gene ambiguous. The CDR3 length is 13 residues. The V end was cut by 6 bases, the J end by 3 bases, with 12 bases between. Per the germline V gene, CDR1 is SQVTM and CDR2 is ANQGSEA.

This clonotype was recorded many times. The J gene is TRBJ2-7, the V gene TRBV7-2, with TRBD2 matching 8 bases. Germline V gives CDR1 SGHTA, CDR2 FQGNSA. The ends lost 1 base at V and 3 bases at J; junction bases unmatched: 5. This CDR3 contains 15 residues. CDR3: CASSLEASGFYEQYF. For the CDR3, the DNA is TGTGCCAGCAGCTTAGAGGCTAGCGGGTTCTACGAGCAGTACTTC.

The chain uses TRBV20-1 and TRBJ2-1, with 7 bases lining up with TRBD2. CDR3 length: 14 residues. Germline V gene lookup returns CDR1 DFQATT and CDR2 SNEGSKA (reference sequence). Trimming cost V 3 bases and J 8 bases; bases outside gene matches: 10. Here the CDR3 reads CSASPGGRVDEQFF. The CDR3 coding sequence is TGCAGTGCTAGTCCCGGCGGGAGAGTCGATGAGCAGTTCTTC.

The rearrangement uses TRBV20-1 and TRBJ2-5; 10 bases are shared with TRBD2. The V and J ends lost 6 bases and 3 bases, in that order; junction bases with no gene match: 10. The germline V gene has CDR1 DFQATT and CDR2 SNEGSKA (reference sequence). CDR3 size: 15 residues. DNA for the CDR3: TGCAGTGCCCAGAGCGGGACTAGCGCCGAAGAGACCCAGTACTTC. This translates into CSAQSGTSAEETQYF.

The rearrangement uses TRBV24-1 and TRBJ1-1, with D possibly TRBD1 on 5 matching bases. There are 11 residues in the CDR3. The germline V gene has CDR1 KGHDR and CDR2 SFDVKD. V was shortened by 3 bases and J by 11 bases, with 9 bases between the two germline ends. The chain's CDR3 is CATSDRYRAFF. CDR3 nucleotides: TGTGCCACCAGTGATCGATACAGGGCTTTCTTT.

This clonotype has just a few counts. The J gene is TRBJ2-3, the V gene TRBV12-3 or TRBV12-4; the D gene could be TRBD1 or TRBD2 (6 bases each). Trimming shortened V by 6 bases and J by 9 bases, and 19 bases separated the two germline ends. This CDR3 has 14 residues. The CDR3 here is CASRPGGYGMTQYF. The CDR3 coding sequence is TGTGCCAGCAGGCCCGGGGGCTACGGCATGACGCAGTATTTT.

The gene calls are TRBV14 and TRBJ2-3; either TRBD1 or TRBD2 may fit D (5 bases each). V was clipped by 0 bases and J by 0 bases, with 10 bases between them. This CDR3 region has 16 residues. Germline CDR1 reads SGHDN; CDR2 reads FVKESK. The CDR3: CASSQDLGESTDTQYF. The CDR3 DNA sequence: TGTGCCAGCAGCCAAGACCTGGGGGAAAGCACAGATACGCAGTATTTT.

The rearrangement links TRBV5-1 to TRBJ1-1, with no clear D. The V gene lost 3 bases and the J gene lost 5 bases, with 14 bases spanning the gap. This CDR3 has 14 amino acids. Germline-derived CDR1 and CDR2 are SGHRS and YFSETQ. CDR3 region: CASSSPELGTEAFF. The CDR3 nucleotides are TGCGCCAGCAGCTCCCCGGAGCTGGGGACTGAAGCTTTCTTT. Full variable domain (outside the CDR3, taken from reference TRBV5-1 and TRBJ1-1): KAGVTQTPRYLIKTRGQQVTLSCSPISGHRSVSWYQQTPGQGLQFLFEYFSETQRNKGNFPGRFSGRQFSNSRSEMNVSTLELGDSALYLCASSSPELGTEAFFGQGTRLTVV.

The sample holds a few counts of this clonotype. This chain joins TRBV10-3 and TRBJ2-3, with 10 positions matching TRBD2. Trimming at V came to 5 bases and at J to 5 bases, leaving 10 bases not matched to a gene. The CDR3 spans 16 residues. Looked up from germline, CDR1 is ENHRY and CDR2 is SYGVKD. The CDR3 nucleotides are TGTGCCATCAGTCCCAATGGACTAGCGGCACAAGATACGCAGTATTTT. Its protein product is CAISPNGLAAQDTQYF.

Many counts were recorded for this clonotype. The V and J genes are TRBV29-1 and TRBJ2-7; 7 nucleotides agree with TRBD1. The trim removed 7 bases at V and 1 base at J, leaving 4 bases unmatched. The CDR3 runs 12 residues. Germline V gene lookup returns CDR1 SQVTM and CDR2 ANQGSEA. CDR3 protein: CSGTGQSYEQYF. The CDR3 DNA follows: TGCAGCGGGACAGGTCAATCCTACGAGCAGTACTTC.

This clonotype was detected only a few times. The V gene is TRBV9, the J gene TRBJ2-3; 10 positions match TRBD2. V lost 3 bases and J lost 3; bases outside the gene matches: 4. The CDR3 spans 15 residues. Germline lookup yields CDR1 SGDLS and CDR2 YYNGEE. CDR3 coding DNA: TGTGCCAGCAGCGCGTCTAGCGGGAGAACAGATACGCAGTATTTT. Translated: CASSASSGRTDTQYF.

The V and J genes are TRBV6-5 and TRBJ1-1; D perhaps matches TRBD1 (5 bases). V shed 2 bases and J shed 1 base, with 14 bases lying between them. The CDR3 contains 16 residues. Germline values: CDR1 MNHEY, CDR2 SVGAGI. CDR3 in amino acids: CASSYIRGEANTEAFF. DNA of the CDR3: TGTGCCAGCAGTTACATTAGGGGAGAAGCGAACACTGAAGCTTTCTTT.

Many counts were recorded for this clonotype. The chain carries TRBV28 and TRBJ2-3; the D gene is possibly TRBD2 (5 bases). The CDR3 sequence is 13 residues long. V lost 5 bases and J 14 bases, leaving 20 bases between the germline ends. CDR1 and CDR2 from the germline V gene are MDHEN and SYDVKM. The CDR3 loop reads CASSTQPGIHVYF. The CDR3 coding sequence is TGTGCCAGCAGTACTCAGCCCGGGATCCACGTGTATTTT.

Turning to this clonotype: A junction end diverges from the germline sequence, so it may reflect a read error. The chain employs TRBV5-1 and TRBJ2-1; D is possibly TRBD1 or TRBD2 (5 bases each). The CDR3 is 14 residues long. Germline V lookup: CDR1 SGHRS, CDR2 YFSETQ. CDR3 residues: CASSNGGRDNEQSF. CDR3 sequence (DNA): TGCGCCAGCAGCAATGGGGGACGAGACAATGAGCAGTCCTTC.

The table lists this clonotype with many counts. The rearrangement links TRBV20-1 to TRBJ1-6; D uncertain. V gave up 6 bases and J gave up 10 bases, with 13 bases separating them. Germline CDR1 reads DFQATT; CDR2 reads SNEGSKA (reference sequence). This CDR3 contains 12 residues. CDR3 sequence reads: CSASSGGSPLHF. The CDR3 DNA is TGCAGTGCATCCTCGGGAGGATCACCCCTCCACTTT.

This sequence joins TRBV2 and TRBJ2-3, with TRBD2 identical over 8 bases. CDR1 and CDR2 (germline): SNHLY, FYNNEI. The junction had 7 bases not matched to a gene; V was cut back by 7 bases and J by 4 bases. This CDR3 has 14 amino acids. The DNA for the CDR3 is TGTGCCAGCACCTTTAGCGGGAACGCAGATACGCAGTATTTT. This translates into CASTFSGNADTQYF.

This clonotype was counted many times. The gene calls are TRBV6-2 or TRBV6-3 and TRBJ2-3; D is tentatively TRBD1 or TRBD2 (5 bases each). Germline CDR1 reads MNHEY; CDR2 reads SVGEGT. Trimming stripped 6 bases from V and 2 bases from J, with 24 bases between. The CDR3 runs 18 residues. Here the CDR3 reads CASRDNPLPGRNTDTQYF. DNA of the CDR3: TGTGCCAGCAGGGACAATCCGCTACCGGGACGTAACACAGATACGCAGTATTTT.

The chain links TRBV9 to TRBJ2-7; D ambiguous. Germline loops: CDR1 SGDLS, CDR2 YYNGEE. The CDR3 runs 14 residues. Trimming stripped 0 bases from V and 2 bases from J, with 9 bases between. CDR3 nucleotide sequence: TGTGCCAGCAGCGTAGGGCAGGACCCCTACGAGCAGTACTTC. This encodes CASSVGQDPYEQYF.

This clonotype was counted only a few times. The chain has TRBV19 and TRBJ1-5, with 7 positions matching TRBD1. Germline-derived CDR1 and CDR2 are LNHDA and SQIVND (reference sequence). The CDR3 totals 14 residues. The junction had 4 bases not matched to a gene; V was cut back by 7 bases and J by 1 base. The CDR3 sequence is CASTPGQSNQPQHF. For the CDR3, the DNA is TGTGCCAGTACCCCGGGACAGAGCAATCAGCCCCAGCATTTT.